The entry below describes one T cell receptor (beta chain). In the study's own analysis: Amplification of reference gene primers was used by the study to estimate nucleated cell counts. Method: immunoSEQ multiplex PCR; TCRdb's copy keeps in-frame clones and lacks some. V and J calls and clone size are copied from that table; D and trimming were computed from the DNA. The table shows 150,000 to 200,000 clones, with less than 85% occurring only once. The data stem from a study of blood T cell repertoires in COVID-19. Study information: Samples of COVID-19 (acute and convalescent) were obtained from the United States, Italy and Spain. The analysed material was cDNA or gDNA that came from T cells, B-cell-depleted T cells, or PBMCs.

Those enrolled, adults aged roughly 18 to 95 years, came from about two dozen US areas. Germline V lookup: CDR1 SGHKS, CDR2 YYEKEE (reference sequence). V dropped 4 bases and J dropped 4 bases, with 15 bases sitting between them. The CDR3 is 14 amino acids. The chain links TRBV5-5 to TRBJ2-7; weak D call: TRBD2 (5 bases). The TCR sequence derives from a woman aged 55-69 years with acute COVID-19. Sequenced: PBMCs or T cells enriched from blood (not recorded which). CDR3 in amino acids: CASSPRLSGYEQYV. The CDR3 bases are TGTGCCAGCAGCCCTCGCCTGTCGGGATACGAGCAGTACGTC.